Given below is one T cell receptor (beta chain) in context. TCRdb keeps only in-frame clones here, not all; method: immunoSEQ multiplex PCR. The data hold some 120,000 clones, with roughly 90% observed a single time. This sample was taken from a study of T cell responses to AZD1222 COVID-19 vaccine. Study-level information: Some second doses came at about 4 weeks and others at about 12 weeks; these were pooled.

With 2 bases removed from V and 7 bases from J, the gap between germline ends came to 10 bases. CDR3 length equals 13 residues. CDR1 and CDR2 (germline): SGHDT, YYEEEE. The chain has TRBV5-6 and TRBJ2-4; the D gene is possibly TRBD2 (6 bases). The source of this sequence is an adult in good health. The source was peripheral blood, collected on day 0 of AZD1222 vaccination. Here the CDR3 reads CASSFRGSNIQYF. For the CDR3, the DNA is TGTGCCAGCAGCTTTCGGGGGTCCAACATTCAGTACTTC.